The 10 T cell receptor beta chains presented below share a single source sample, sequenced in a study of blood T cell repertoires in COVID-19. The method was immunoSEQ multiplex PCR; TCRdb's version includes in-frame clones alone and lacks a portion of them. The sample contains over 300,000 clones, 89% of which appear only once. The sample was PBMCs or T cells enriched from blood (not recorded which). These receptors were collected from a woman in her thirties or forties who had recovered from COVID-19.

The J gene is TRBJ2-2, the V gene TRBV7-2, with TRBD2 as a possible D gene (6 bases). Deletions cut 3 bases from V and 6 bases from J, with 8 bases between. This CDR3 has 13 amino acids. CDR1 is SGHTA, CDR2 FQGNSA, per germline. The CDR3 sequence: CASSFGGPGELFF. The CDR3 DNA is TGTGCCAGCAGCTTTGGAGGGCCCGGGGAGCTGTTTTTT.

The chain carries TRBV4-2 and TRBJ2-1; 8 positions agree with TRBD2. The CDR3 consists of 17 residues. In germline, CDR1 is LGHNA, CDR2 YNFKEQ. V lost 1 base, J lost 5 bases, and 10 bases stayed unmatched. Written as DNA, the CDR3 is TGTGCCAGCAGCCAAGCAGGGGCGGGAGGCGTGGACAATGAGCAGTTCTTC. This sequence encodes CASSQAGAGGVDNEQFF.

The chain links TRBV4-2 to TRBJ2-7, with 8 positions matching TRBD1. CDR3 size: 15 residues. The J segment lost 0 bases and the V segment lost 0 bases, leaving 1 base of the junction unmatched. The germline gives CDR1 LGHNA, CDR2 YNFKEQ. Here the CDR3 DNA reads TGTGCCAGCAGCCAAGATACAGGGGGCTCCTACGAGCAGTACTTC. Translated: CASSQDTGGSYEQYF.

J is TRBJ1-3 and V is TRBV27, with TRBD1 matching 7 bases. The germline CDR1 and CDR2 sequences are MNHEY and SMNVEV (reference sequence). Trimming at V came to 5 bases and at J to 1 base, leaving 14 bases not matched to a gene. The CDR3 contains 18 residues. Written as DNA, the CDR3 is TGTGCCAGCAGTCCATACCCCTACGAGACAGGGTCTGGAAACACCATATATTTT. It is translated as CASSPYPYETGSGNTIYF.

CDR3 residues: CASWGQGALEAFF. DNA of the CDR3: TGTGCCAGCTGGGGACAGGGGGCCCTTGAAGCTTTCTTT. V gene TRBV27 combines with J gene TRBJ1-1; 12 nucleotides line up with TRBD1. This CDR3 spans 13 amino acids. CDR1 MNHEY and CDR2 SMNVEV come from the germline V gene (reference sequence). Germline trimming cut 8 bases from V and 7 bases from J; bases unmatched to any gene: 5.

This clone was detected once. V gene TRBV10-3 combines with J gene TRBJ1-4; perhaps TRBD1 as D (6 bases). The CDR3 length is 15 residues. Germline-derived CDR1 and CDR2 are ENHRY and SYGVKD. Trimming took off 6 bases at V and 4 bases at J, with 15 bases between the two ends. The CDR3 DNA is TGTGCCATCAGCCCCTCGGACAGCCTTAATGAAAAACTGTTTTTT. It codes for CAISPSDSLNEKLFF.

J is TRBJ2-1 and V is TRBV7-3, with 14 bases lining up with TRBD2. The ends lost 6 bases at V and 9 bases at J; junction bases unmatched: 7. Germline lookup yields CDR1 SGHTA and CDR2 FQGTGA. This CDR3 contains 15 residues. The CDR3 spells CASRRLAGGEGEQFF. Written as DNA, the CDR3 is TGTGCCAGCAGAAGACTAGCGGGAGGGGAGGGTGAGCAGTTCTTC.

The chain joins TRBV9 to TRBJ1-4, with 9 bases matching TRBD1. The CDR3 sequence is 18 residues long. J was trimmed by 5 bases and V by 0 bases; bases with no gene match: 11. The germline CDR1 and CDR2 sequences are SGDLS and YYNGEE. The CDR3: CASSVDPGQGLRNEKLFF. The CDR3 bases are TGTGCCAGCAGCGTAGATCCGGGACAGGGTCTAAGGAATGAAAAACTGTTTTTT.

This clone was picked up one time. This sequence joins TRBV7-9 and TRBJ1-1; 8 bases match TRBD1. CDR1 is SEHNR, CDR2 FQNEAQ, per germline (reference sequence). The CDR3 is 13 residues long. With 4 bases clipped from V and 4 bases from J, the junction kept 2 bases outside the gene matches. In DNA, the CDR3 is TGTGCCAGCAGCTACACAGGGGGCACTGAAGCTTTCTTT. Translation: CASSYTGGTEAFF.

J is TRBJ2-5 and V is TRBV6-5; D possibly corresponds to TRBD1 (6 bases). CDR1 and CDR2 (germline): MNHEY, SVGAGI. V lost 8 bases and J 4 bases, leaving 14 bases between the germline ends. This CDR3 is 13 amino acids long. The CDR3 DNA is TGTGCCAGCTCTTCGAGGGGGAGAGAGACCCAGTACTTC. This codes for CASSSRGRETQYF.